These 17 T cell receptor beta chains share one sample of origin, sequenced in a study of T cell responses to AZD1222 COVID-19 vaccine. Only in-frame clones appear in the TCRdb table, and some are missing; sequencing was by immunoSEQ multiplex PCR. The data hold 95,000 to 100,000 clones, with approximately 86% observed a single time. Sequencing was performed on peripheral blood, taken on day 0 of AZD1222 vaccination. Receptors originate from an adult in good health.

J is TRBJ2-1 and V is TRBV6-2 or TRBV6-3, with TRBD2 as a possible D gene (6 bases). There are 13 residues in the CDR3. V was trimmed by 4 bases and J by 4 bases, leaving 8 bases between them. From germline, CDR1 is MNHEY and CDR2 SVGEGT. This chain's CDR3 is CASSSREYNEQFF. In nucleotides, the CDR3 is TGTGCCAGCAGTTCGCGGGAATACAATGAGCAGTTCTTC.

This clone occurred many times. The chain combines TRBV11-2 with TRBJ1-2, with 7 bases identical to TRBD1. CDR3 length: 16 residues. V trimming: 4 bases; J trimming: 4 bases; junction bases outside the gene matches: 12. CDR1 SGHAT and CDR2 FQNNGV come from the germline V gene. The CDR3 loop is CASSSPRDSYGYGYTF. The DNA of the CDR3 is TGTGCCAGCAGCTCGCCCCGGGACAGTTATGGCTATGGCTACACCTTC.

This chain connects TRBV25-1 to TRBJ1-2; D possibly corresponds to TRBD1 (6 bases). Trimming took 1 base from V and 5 from J, leaving 14 bases between them. CDR1 and CDR2 (germline): MGHDK, SYGVNS. The CDR3 covers 15 residues. CDR3 protein: CASSELGDRQYGYTF. For the CDR3, the DNA is TGTGCCAGCAGTGAATTGGGAGACAGGCAATATGGCTACACCTTC.

V is TRBV4-3 and J is TRBJ2-3, with D uncertain. Between the trimmed V and J ends, which lost 0 bases and 6 bases, there was a span of 13 bases. The CDR3 is 15 amino acids. Germline values: CDR1 LGHNA, CDR2 YSLEER. The CDR3 DNA is TGCGCCAGCAGCCAAGATTACGCTCCGGAGGATACGCAGTATTTT. This sequence encodes CASSQDYAPEDTQYF.

V gene TRBV20-1 combines with J gene TRBJ2-3; 12 bases agree with TRBD2. From germline, CDR1 is DFQATT and CDR2 SNEGSKA (reference sequence). The CDR3 runs 17 residues. The J segment lost 4 bases and the V segment lost 3 bases, leaving 11 bases of the junction unmatched. The CDR3 reads CSASLAGGPVFSDTQYF. CDR3 sequence (DNA): TGCAGTGCTAGTCTAGCGGGAGGGCCCGTTTTCTCAGATACGCAGTATTTT.

J is TRBJ1-2 and V is TRBV10-3; 8 nucleotides match TRBD1. CDR1 is ENHRY and CDR2 is SYGVKD in the germline V gene. The junction had 11 bases not matched to a gene; V was cut back by 5 bases and J by 6 bases. This CDR3 is 15 amino acids long. The CDR3 DNA reads TGTGCCATCAGTCAGGCCTTCCGGGACAGGAATGGCTACACCTTC. Amino acids: CAISQAFRDRNGYTF.

The V gene is TRBV2, the J gene TRBJ2-1; 7 nucleotides line up with TRBD1. CDR3 length: 13 amino acids. Unmatched junction bases numbered 2, after V lost 6 bases and J lost 3 bases. Germline V gene data show CDR1 as SNHLY and CDR2 as FYNNEI. The CDR3 bases are TGTGCCAGCAGGGACAGGATCTACAATGAGCAGTTCTTC. This sequence encodes CASRDRIYNEQFF.

This clone was seen only once. The V call is TRBV2, the J call TRBJ1-5; D remains unclear. V lost 7 bases, J lost 0 bases, and 10 bases lay in between. Germline CDR1 is SNHLY and CDR2 is FYNNEI. The CDR3 runs 14 residues. CDR3 coding DNA: TGTGCCAGCAAAGCCGGGGTTAGCAATCAGCCCCAGCATTTT. Protein: CASKAGVSNQPQHF.

The V gene is TRBV13, the J gene TRBJ2-3, with 8 bases aligning to TRBD2. V shed 1 base and J 2 bases; nucleotides not matched to a gene: 8. The V gene's germline CDR1 is PRHDT and CDR2 FYEKMQ (reference sequence). This CDR3 has 17 residues. CDR3 coding DNA: TGTGCCAGCAGCTTAGCGGGACTAGGGGACCTCACAGATACGCAGTATTTT. Translating it yields CASSLAGLGDLTDTQYF.

This rearrangement joins TRBV28 to TRBJ1-5, with a weak D call TRBD1 (5 bases). CDR1 and CDR2 (germline): MDHEN, SYDVKM. Trimming shortened V by 2 bases and J by 6 bases, and 20 bases separated the two germline ends. The CDR3 loop spans 17 amino acids. As DNA, the CDR3 is TGTGCCAGCAGTTTAGGTACCTCCCCTACAGGACTTCAGCCCCAGCATTTT. It yields the protein CASSLGTSPTGLQPQHF.

V gene TRBV29-1 combines with J gene TRBJ2-7; D might be TRBD1 or TRBD2, each matching 7 bases. Between the trimmed V and J ends, which lost 4 bases and 2 bases, there was a span of 12 bases. Germline CDR1 is SQVTM and CDR2 is ANQGSEA. This CDR3 is 13 amino acids long. CDR3 coding DNA: TGCAGCGTTGGGGGGGGACAGACCTACGAGCAGTACTTC. This codes for CSVGGGQTYEQYF.

CDR3 DNA: TGTGCCAGTAATAATAGCGGGAGGACTAGCACAGATACGCAGTATTTT. Translating gives CASNNSGRTSTDTQYF. The rearrangement joins TRBV28 to TRBJ2-3; the match to TRBD2 covers 10 bases. Per the germline V gene, CDR1 is MDHEN and CDR2 is SYDVKM. With 9 bases clipped from V and 0 bases from J, the junction kept 9 bases outside the gene matches. There are 16 residues in the CDR3.

This clone appeared once. The rearrangement links TRBV7-8 to TRBJ1-2; D is possibly TRBD1 (5 bases). From germline, CDR1 is SGHVS and CDR2 FQNEAQ. The CDR3 sequence is 14 residues long. V dropped 3 bases and J dropped 8 bases, with 16 bases sitting between them. CDR3 nucleotides: TGTGCCAGCAGCTTCACAGGCGGGGTGCGAGGCTACACCTTC. This translates into CASSFTGGVRGYTF.

The chain combines TRBV5-1 with TRBJ1-2, with D uncertain. Germline lookup yields CDR1 SGHRS and CDR2 YFSETQ. This CDR3 has 12 amino acids. V dropped 2 bases and J dropped 8 bases, with 10 bases sitting between them. Here the CDR3 reads CASSFLTGGYTF. CDR3 coding DNA: TGCGCCAGCAGCTTTTTAACTGGAGGCTACACCTTC.

The chain carries TRBV27 and TRBJ1-3; D not certain. The germline V gene has CDR1 MNHEY and CDR2 SMNVEV (reference sequence). The CDR3 is 13 amino acids. The V end lost 7 bases, the J end lost 0 bases, and 7 bases lay between the germline ends. In nucleotides, the CDR3 is TGTGCCAGCATGGAAGACTCTGGAAACACCATATATTTT. Encoded protein: CASMEDSGNTIYF.

The chain joins TRBV11-2 to TRBJ2-7; D unclear. Trimming stripped 5 bases from V and 3 bases from J, with 11 bases between. This CDR3 has 13 amino acids. Germline CDR1 SGHAT, CDR2 FQNNGV. In DNA form, the CDR3 reads TGTGCCAGCAGCAAAGGGCAGGACTACGAGCAGTACTTC. Amino acids: CASSKGQDYEQYF.

The chain combines TRBV9 with TRBJ2-1; 10 nucleotides line up with TRBD2. CDR3 size: 18 residues. V lost 0 bases, J lost 6 bases, and 12 bases stayed unmatched. Per the germline V gene, CDR1 is SGDLS and CDR2 is YYNGEE. CDR3 in amino acids: CASSVDTSPQRGGNEQFF. In nucleotides, the CDR3 is TGTGCCAGCAGCGTAGATACCTCCCCCCAGCGGGGGGGCAATGAGCAGTTCTTC.